Shown below are 14 T cell receptor beta chains from a single sample sequenced in a study of cytotoxic CD8 clonotypes in ibrutinib-treated CLL. Assay used: immunoSEQ multiplex PCR; TCRdb lists only in-frame clones, some missing. The sample consists of about 250,000 clones, 60% to 75% of them appearing once. The specimen was PBMCs, collected after 24 months of ibrutinib treatment. These receptors all stem from a human donor with chronic lymphocytic leukemia.

The V call is TRBV19, the J call TRBJ2-1, with 7 bases identical to TRBD2. The CDR3 covers 16 residues. The V gene end was trimmed by 1 base and the J gene end by 2 bases; junction bases not matched to a gene: 5. The germline V gene encodes CDR1 LNHDA and CDR2 SQIVND (reference sequence). CDR3: CASSIAAAGPYNEQFF. For the CDR3, the DNA is TGTGCCAGTAGTATAGCAGCAGCGGGACCCTACAATGAGCAGTTCTTC.

The rearrangement links TRBV28 to TRBJ2-7, with 11 bases identical to TRBD2. CDR1 MDHEN and CDR2 SYDVKM come from the germline V gene. The V and J ends lost 5 bases and 0 bases, in that order; junction bases with no gene match: 15. This CDR3 region has 19 residues. CDR3 loop: CASSPGSAGTSGISYEQYF. CDR3 bases: TGTGCCAGCAGTCCGGGATCCGCTGGGACTAGCGGAATCTCCTACGAGCAGTACTTC.

The chain recombines TRBV29-1 with TRBJ2-7; unclear D gene. The germline V gene has CDR1 SQVTM and CDR2 ANQGSEA. V was clipped by 5 bases and J by 2 bases, with 7 bases between them. CDR3 size: 11 residues. The CDR3 sequence is CSVKVTYEQYF. For the CDR3, the DNA is TGCAGCGTTAAGGTCACCTACGAGCAGTACTTC.

This chain links TRBV5-1 with TRBJ2-5; D remains unclear. Trimming stripped 2 bases from V and 5 bases from J, with 13 bases between. Germline CDR1 SGHRS, CDR2 YFSETQ. The CDR3 is made up of 14 amino acids. CDR3 amino acids: CASSFFPSRETQYF. The CDR3 nucleotides read TGCGCCAGCAGCTTTTTCCCTAGTAGGGAGACCCAGTACTTC.

This clone has only one observation. The chain couples TRBV10-3 to TRBJ1-5, with a possible D match to TRBD1 (6 bases). This CDR3 comprises 15 residues. Per germline, CDR1 ENHRY and CDR2 SYGVKD. V was clipped by 2 bases and J by 5 bases, with 13 bases between them. CDR3 nucleotides: TGTGCCATCAGTGAGCGGGGGCCTAAGGATCAGCCCCAGCATTTT. It yields the protein CAISERGPKDQPQHF.

J is TRBJ2-1 and V is TRBV27; D is undetermined. CDR1 MNHEY and CDR2 SMNVEV come from the germline V gene (reference sequence). This CDR3 region has 14 residues. V shed 3 bases and J shed 2 bases, with 8 bases lying between them. CDR3 protein: CASSFPSAYNEQFF. The CDR3 nucleotides read TGTGCCAGCAGTTTTCCCAGCGCCTACAATGAGCAGTTCTTC.

The rearrangement uses TRBV5-8 and TRBJ2-4, with D uncertain. Germline CDR1 SGHTS, CDR2 YDEGEE. CDR3 length: 16 amino acids. Trimming left V 4 bases short and J 9 bases short, with 23 bases between. Here the CDR3 DNA reads TGTGCCAGCAGCAGGTTACCGGGCCTCACCGTGGGCATTCAGTACTTC. It is translated as CASSRLPGLTVGIQYF. Full variable domain (rest looked up from reference TRBV5-8 and TRBJ2-4): EAGVTQSPTHLIKTRGQQATLRCSPISGHTSVYWYQQALGLGLQFLLWYDEGEERNRGNFPPRFSGRQFPNYSSELNVNALELEDSALYLCASSRLPGLTVGIQYFGAGTRLSVL.

This clone occurred a few times. The chain combines TRBV11-1 with TRBJ1-5, with a tentative D call TRBD1 (6 bases). This CDR3 has 18 residues. CDR1 SGHAT and CDR2 FQDESV come from the germline V gene (reference sequence). The V end lost 1 base, the J end lost 0 bases, and 16 bases lay between the germline ends. The chain's CDR3 is CASSLGVGRGYSNQPQHF. The CDR3 DNA is TGTGCCAGCAGCTTAGGGGTCGGCAGGGGATATAGCAATCAGCCCCAGCATTTT. Variable domain in full (rest from reference TRBV11-1 and TRBJ1-5): EAEVAQSPRYKITEKSQAVAFWCDPISGHATLYWYRQILGQGPELLVQFQDESVVDDSQLPKDRFSAERLKGVDSTLKIQPAELGDSAMYLCASSLGVGRGYSNQPQHFGDGTRLSIL.

This clone was seen a single time. J is TRBJ2-7 and V is TRBV13; 9 bases map to TRBD1. The V gene's germline CDR1 is PRHDT and CDR2 FYEKMQ (reference sequence). V gave up 5 bases and J gave up 7 bases; unmatched junction bases: 9. This CDR3 is 14 amino acids long. The CDR3 loop is CASSTGDREWEQYF. The CDR3 DNA sequence: TGTGCCAGCAGCACCGGGGACAGGGAATGGGAGCAGTACTTC.

The chain couples TRBV10-3 to TRBJ1-5; TRBD1 might be the D (6 bases). This CDR3 region has 14 residues. Trimming pared 3 bases from V and 4 bases from J, leaving 10 bases between. The germline V gene encodes CDR1 ENHRY and CDR2 SYGVKD. The CDR3 protein is CAISDGQLNQPQHF. Written as DNA, the CDR3 is TGTGCCATCAGTGACGGACAGCTTAATCAGCCCCAGCATTTT.

The rearrangement uses TRBV7-6 and TRBJ1-2, with D unclear. The CDR3 runs 13 residues. Looked up from germline, CDR1 is SGHVS and CDR2 is FNYEAQ. The V end was cut by 8 bases, the J end by 0 bases, with 10 bases between. The CDR3 here is CASGRTPNYGYTF. The CDR3 DNA is TGTGCCAGCGGGCGGACGCCTAACTATGGCTACACCTTC.

The chain uses TRBV13 and TRBJ2-7, with TRBD2 matching over 10 bases. CDR3 length: 14 residues. Looked up from germline, CDR1 is PRHDT and CDR2 is FYEKMQ (reference sequence). Unmatched junction bases numbered 9, after V lost 9 bases and J lost 4 bases. The CDR3 coding sequence is TGTGCCAGTCTTTTTAGCGGGAGGTGGTACGAGCAGTACTTC. This gives the protein CASLFSGRWYEQYF.

This clone showed up just a few times. J is TRBJ2-7 and V is TRBV19; D remains ambiguous. With 11 bases removed from V and 7 bases from J, the gap between germline ends came to 18 bases. Looked up from germline, CDR1 is LNHDA and CDR2 is SQIVND (reference sequence). This CDR3 is 12 amino acids long. The DNA for the CDR3 is TGTGCCCAAGTTGTAGGCCCCTGGGAGCAGTACTTC. Its protein is CAQVVGPWEQYF.

The CDR3 spells CASSFAGNQPQHF. In DNA form, the CDR3 reads TGTGCCAGCAGTTTCGCAGGGAATCAGCCCCAGCATTTT. V and J are TRBV28 and TRBJ1-5, with a tentative D call TRBD1 (5 bases). Germline V gene sequence: CDR1 MDHEN, CDR2 SYDVKM. This CDR3 region has 13 residues. The V gene lost 3 bases and the J gene lost 4 bases, with 7 bases spanning the gap.